These 14 T cell receptor beta chains were all obtained from the same sample, sequenced in a study of T cells in localized non-small cell lung cancer. The method was immunoSEQ multiplex PCR; TCRdb's version includes in-frame clones alone and lacks a portion of them. In the table there are tens of thousands of clones, roughly 91% of which are singletons. The material was peripheral blood, obtained before any cancer treatment. The receptors derive from a woman between 35 and 70 years old with stage I squamous cell lung carcinoma.

The genes are TRBV11-1 and TRBJ2-5; 11 nucleotides line up with TRBD1. J was trimmed by 4 bases and V by 5 bases; bases with no gene match: 6. This CDR3 has 15 amino acids. Germline V gene sequence: CDR1 SGHAT, CDR2 FQDESV (reference sequence). CDR3 loop: CASSGTGGLGETQYF. The CDR3 bases are TGTGCCAGCAGCGGGACAGGGGGTTTGGGAGAGACCCAGTACTTC.

This clone was counted between two and nine times. CDR3 sequence: CASSQGEVTEAFF. CDR3 DNA sequence: TGTGCCAGCAGTCAGGGGGAGGTCACTGAAGCTTTCTTT. The V gene is TRBV6-5, the J gene TRBJ1-1; 7 bases line up with TRBD1. The V gene end was trimmed by 5 bases and the J gene end by 4 bases; junction bases not matched to a gene: 4. CDR3 length: 13 residues. CDR1 is MNHEY and CDR2 is SVGAGI in the germline V gene.

The chain combines TRBV18 with TRBJ2-5; weak D call: TRBD2 (5 bases). Germline V gene sequence: CDR1 KGHSH, CDR2 LQKENI. V was trimmed by 4 bases and J by 5 bases, leaving 11 bases between them. The CDR3 has 13 residues. CDR3 in DNA: TGTGCCAGCTCACTACTCTCGGGGGAGACCCAGTACTTC. As protein: CASSLLSGETQYF.

V usage is TRBV9 and J usage is TRBJ2-1, with D perhaps TRBD1 (6 bases). Germline assignment: CDR1 SGDLS and CDR2 YYNGEE. Deletions cut 3 bases from V and 6 bases from J, with 10 bases between. This CDR3 comprises 13 residues. The CDR3 nucleotides read TGTGCCAGCAGCGAAGGACAGCCCAATGAGCAGTTCTTC. It specifies CASSEGQPNEQFF.

V usage is TRBV6-5 and J usage is TRBJ1-5, with 7 bases lining up with TRBD1. Trimming took 5 bases from V and 3 from J; bases not matched to a gene: 4. Germline CDR1 and CDR2: MNHEY and SVGAGI. This CDR3 has 14 residues. The CDR3 DNA follows: TGTGCCAGCAGTCCCGACAGGGCCAATCAGCCCCAGCATTTT. Amino acid sequence: CASSPDRANQPQHF.

This chain links TRBV5-4 with TRBJ2-3; 9 nucleotides align to TRBD2. V gave up 4 bases and J gave up 2 bases; unmatched junction bases: 8. There are 16 residues in the CDR3. Germline assignment: CDR1 SGHNT and CDR2 YYREEE (reference sequence). The CDR3 loop reads CASSARLAGNTDTQYF. DNA of the CDR3: TGTGCCAGCAGCGCCCGGCTAGCGGGAAACACAGATACGCAGTATTTT. Full variable domain (remainder filled in from reference TRBV5-4 and TRBJ2-3): ETGVTQSPTHLIKTRGQQVTLRCSSQSGHNTVSWYQQALGQGPQFIFQYYREEENGRGNFPPRFSGLQFPNYSSELNVNALELDDSALYLCASSARLAGNTDTQYFGPGTRLTVL.

The chain is built from TRBV4-1 and TRBJ1-4, with a weak D call TRBD1 (6 bases). This CDR3 has 17 amino acids. CDR1 is MGHRA and CDR2 is YSYEKL in the germline V gene. V was shortened by 5 bases and J by 0 bases, with 16 bases between the two germline ends. The CDR3 DNA is TGCGCCAGCAGCGCCCGGACAGCACCTTCAACTAATGAAAAACTGTTTTTT. Its protein is CASSARTAPSTNEKLFF.

The rearrangement uses TRBV2 and TRBJ2-5; D unclear. The CDR3 extends over 14 amino acids. Per germline, CDR1 SNHLY and CDR2 FYNNEI. Deletions cut 5 bases from V and 3 bases from J, with 13 bases between. The CDR3: CASSKGALEETQYF. CDR3 coding DNA: TGTGCCAGCAGTAAAGGAGCTTTGGAAGAGACCCAGTACTTC.

The chain links TRBV7-8 to TRBJ1-1; D is perhaps TRBD1 (5 bases). The CDR3 sequence is 16 residues long. Trimming removed 5 bases at V and 0 bases at J, with 16 bases between. Germline V gene lookup returns CDR1 SGHVS and CDR2 FQNEAQ. The CDR3 DNA is TGTGCCAGCAGCCACCCTATGGGGCAGCTGAACACTGAAGCTTTCTTT. Residues: CASSHPMGQLNTEAFF.

V is TRBV5-4 and J is TRBJ1-6; 7 nucleotides match TRBD1. J lost 7 bases, V lost 1 base, and 5 bases had no gene match. CDR1 is SGHNT and CDR2 is YYREEE in the germline V gene (reference sequence). This CDR3 spans 15 amino acids. The CDR3 nucleotides are TGTGCCAGCAGCTTGAAGGAACAGGGGAATTCACCCCTCCACTTT. It translates to CASSLKEQGNSPLHF.

V and J are TRBV29-1 and TRBJ1-4; D might be TRBD1 (6 bases). V lost 5 bases and J lost 3, with 10 bases in between. Germline V gives CDR1 SQVTM, CDR2 ANQGSEA. The CDR3 is 13 residues long. CDR3 loop: CSVLQGSNEKLFF. The CDR3, as DNA: TGCAGCGTTCTACAGGGTTCTAATGAAAAACTGTTTTTT.

The chain combines TRBV19 with TRBJ1-1; D remains ambiguous. In germline, CDR1 is LNHDA, CDR2 SQIVND (reference sequence). This CDR3 spans 11 amino acids. V was shortened by 3 bases and J by 9 bases, with 8 bases between the two germline ends. The CDR3 region is CASSIGKQAFF. In DNA form, the CDR3 reads TGTGCCAGTAGTATTGGAAAGCAAGCTTTCTTT. The whole variable domain, filled in from reference TRBV19 and TRBJ1-1, reads DGGITQSPKYLFRKEGQNVTLSCEQNLNHDAMYWYRQDPGQGLRLIYYSQIVNDFQKGDIAEGYSVSREKKESFPLTVTSAQKNPTAFYLCASSIGKQAFFGQGTRLTVV.

This chain joins TRBV27 and TRBJ1-3; tentatively, D is TRBD1 (5 bases). The CDR3 is 15 residues long. Germline CDR1 is MNHEY and CDR2 is SMNVEV (reference sequence). V shed 2 bases and J shed 3 bases, with 11 bases lying between them. As DNA, the CDR3 is TGTGCCAGCAGTTTAAATTCCAGGGTTGGAAACACCATATATTTT. This encodes CASSLNSRVGNTIYF.

V usage is TRBV11-2 and J usage is TRBJ2-7; 9 bases line up with TRBD1. Germline V gene sequence: CDR1 SGHAT, CDR2 FQNNGV. CDR3 length: 13 residues. V shed 4 bases and J 6 bases; nucleotides not matched to a gene: 4. In DNA form, the CDR3 reads TGTGCCAGCAGCTCCGGGACAGGGTCCGAGCAGTACTTC. Translation: CASSSGTGSEQYF.